These 20 T cell receptor beta chains came from one sample sequenced in a study of sequential checkpoint blockade in melanoma. TCRdb's copy holds only in-frame clones and misses some; the assay was immunoSEQ multiplex PCR. The data show more than 9,500 clones, approximately 70% seen once. Indicated treatment: randomized to nivolumab then ipilimumab (arm A) or the reverse (arm B). The specimen was CD8+ T cells sorted from blood (inferred from file names), collected from a patient given nivolumab and ipilimumab in sequence. Receptors were obtained from a human donor with melanoma.

This clone was picked up one time. The V gene is TRBV7-9, the J gene TRBJ2-3, with 8 positions matching TRBD2. After removal of 5 bases from V and 0 bases from J, the junction contained 4 bases not matched to a gene. Germline V gene sequence: CDR1 SEHNR, CDR2 FQNEAQ (reference sequence). The CDR3 sequence is 15 residues long. The CDR3 DNA is TGTGCCAGCAGCCGCGGGGGGATAAGCACAGATACGCAGTATTTT. Its protein is CASSRGGISTDTQYF.

The chain carries TRBV2 and TRBJ2-4; possible D gene TRBD1, 6 bases. Germline loops: CDR1 SNHLY, CDR2 FYNNEI. The CDR3 runs to 15 residues. Trimming removed 6 bases at V and 0 bases at J, with 12 bases between. CDR3 coding DNA: TGTGCCAGCAGGGGGACACCTATAGCCAAAAACATTCAGTACTTC. This codes for CASRGTPIAKNIQYF.

The chain recombines TRBV7-9 with TRBJ2-1, with D maybe TRBD1 (6 bases). Germline V gene data show CDR1 as SEHNR and CDR2 as FQNEAQ (reference sequence). This CDR3 has 15 amino acids. The V end lost 2 bases, the J end lost 1 base, and 9 bases lay between the germline ends. CDR3 sequence reads: CASSLRGSSYNEQFF. The DNA for the CDR3 is TGTGCCAGCAGCTTAAGGGGGAGTTCCTACAATGAGCAGTTCTTC.

This clone is a singleton in its sample. V usage is TRBV5-6 and J usage is TRBJ2-7; 9 bases align to TRBD1. This CDR3 is built from 14 residues. V lost 2 bases and J lost 4; bases outside the gene matches: 4. Germline-derived CDR1 and CDR2 are SGHDT and YYEEEE. In DNA form, the CDR3 reads TGTGCCAGCAGCTTTTGGGACAGGGCTTACGAGCAGTACTTC. Protein sequence: CASSFWDRAYEQYF. Full variable domain (remainder filled in from reference TRBV5-6 and TRBJ2-7): DAGVTQSPTHLIKTRGQQVTLRCSPKSGHDTVSWYQQALGQGPQFIFQYYEEEERQRGNFPDRFSGHQFPNYSSELNVNALLLGDSALYLCASSFWDRAYEQYFGPGTRLTVT.

V and J are TRBV2 and TRBJ1-1; 7 bases fit TRBD1. The trim removed 6 bases at V and 1 base at J, leaving 2 bases unmatched. The germline gives CDR1 SNHLY, CDR2 FYNNEI. This CDR3 region has 13 residues. The DNA for the CDR3 is TGTGCCAGCAGACGGACAGGGAACACTGAAGCTTTCTTT. The encoded protein is CASRRTGNTEAFF.

This chain's CDR3 is CATSRDTLGLNEQYF. The DNA for the CDR3 is TGTGCCACCAGCAGAGATACCCTGGGACTGAACGAGCAGTACTTC. The chain carries TRBV15 and TRBJ2-7; tentatively, D is TRBD2 (6 bases). Trimming took 0 bases from V and 5 from J, leaving 14 bases between them. The CDR3 runs 15 residues. The V gene's germline CDR1 is LNHNV and CDR2 YYDKDF (reference sequence).

This chain joins TRBV7-9 and TRBJ1-1, with D tentatively TRBD1 (6 bases). Germline V gives CDR1 SEHNR, CDR2 FQNEAQ (reference sequence). Trimming cost V 5 bases and J 0 bases, with 19 bases left between them. The CDR3 extends over 17 amino acids. For the CDR3, the DNA is TGTGCCAGCAGCGAACAGGGATGGGGAAGAATGAACACTGAAGCTTTCTTT. This codes for CASSEQGWGRMNTEAFF.

The chain employs TRBV9 and TRBJ2-3, with TRBD2 matching 13 bases. V trimming: 3 bases; J trimming: 0 bases; junction bases outside the gene matches: 4. This CDR3 has 17 amino acids. Germline loops: CDR1 SGDLS, CDR2 YYNGEE. In nucleotides, the CDR3 is TGTGCCAGCAGCGGAGGACTAGCGGGGGTTAGCACAGATACGCAGTATTTT. This codes for CASSGGLAGVSTDTQYF.

The V and J genes are TRBV27 and TRBJ1-6; D not resolved. CDR3 size: 13 residues. Per the germline V gene, CDR1 is MNHEY and CDR2 is SMNVEV (reference sequence). Trimming removed 6 bases from V and 9 bases from J, with 12 bases in between. The CDR3 reads CASSPTMGSPLHF. The DNA of the CDR3 is TGTGCCAGCAGCCCCACTATGGGTTCACCCCTCCACTTT.

The chain carries TRBV27 and TRBJ2-3; D is unclear. CDR1 is MNHEY and CDR2 is SMNVEV in the germline V gene (reference sequence). This CDR3 is built from 15 residues. The V end lost 2 bases, the J end lost 0 bases, and 9 bases lay between the germline ends. The CDR3 spells CASSLATLSTDTQYF. The CDR3 DNA follows: TGTGCCAGCAGTTTAGCGACTCTTAGCACAGATACGCAGTATTTT.

V usage is TRBV10-3 and J usage is TRBJ1-4, with D unresolved. The CDR3 loop spans 12 amino acids. Germline V gives CDR1 ENHRY, CDR2 SYGVKD. Trimming shortened V by 8 bases and J by 6 bases, and 10 bases separated the two germline ends. The CDR3 sequence is CAIAREDEKLFF. CDR3 sequence (DNA): TGTGCCATCGCCCGGGAAGATGAAAAACTGTTTTTT.

This clone has just one count. The chain combines TRBV6-1 with TRBJ1-2; 10 positions match TRBD1. J gave up 8 bases and V 8 bases, and 14 bases lay outside the gene matches. Looked up from germline, CDR1 is MNHNS and CDR2 is SASEGT. This CDR3 comprises 15 residues. The CDR3 is CASRDRGHPGRGYTF. The CDR3 region has the DNA TGTGCCAGCCGGGACAGGGGCCATCCCGGTCGGGGCTACACCTTC.

This clone was found a few times. The genes are TRBV27 and TRBJ2-7, with 10 nucleotides matching TRBD1. The CDR3 runs 16 residues. V shed 8 bases and J 4 bases; nucleotides not matched to a gene: 14. Per germline, CDR1 MNHEY and CDR2 SMNVEV (reference sequence). The CDR3, as DNA: TGTGCCAGCTCCACGGGGCCGACAGGGGGCGGGTACGAGCAGTACTTC. It encodes CASSTGPTGGGYEQYF.

The table lists this clone with a few counts. This chain links TRBV5-1 with TRBJ1-2; D not resolved. V lost 2 bases to trimming and J lost 4 bases, with 21 bases between them. CDR3 length: 17 amino acids. The germline gives CDR1 SGHRS, CDR2 YFSETQ. CDR3 sequence reads: CASSFIRGRPYFYGYTF. The DNA for the CDR3 is TGCGCCAGCAGCTTCATTCGCGGCAGACCCTACTTCTATGGCTACACCTTC.

The rearrangement joins TRBV30 to TRBJ1-2; D remains ambiguous. Trimming removed 2 bases at V and 0 bases at J, with 4 bases between. This CDR3 has 12 residues. The V gene's germline CDR1 is GTSNPN and CDR2 SVGIG (reference sequence). The CDR3 sequence: CAWSIANYGYTF. The CDR3 DNA reads as TGTGCCTGGAGTATCGCTAACTATGGCTACACCTTC.

This clone was observed a handful of times. The same CDR3 arises from other DNA sequences in this sample as well. V and J are TRBV7-9 and TRBJ2-3, with 9 bases that match TRBD1. CDR1 is SEHNR, CDR2 FQNEAQ, per germline (reference sequence). J lost 0 bases, V lost 5 bases, and 3 bases had no gene match. This CDR3 region has 15 residues. DNA of the CDR3: TGTGCCAGCAGCGGGACAGGGATTAGCACAGATACGCAGTATTTT. Translating gives CASSGTGISTDTQYF.

The genes are TRBV6-5 and TRBJ1-1, with a weak D call TRBD1 (5 bases). This CDR3 is 16 amino acids long. Germline CDR1 reads MNHEY; CDR2 reads SVGAGI. V shed 0 bases and J shed 1 base, with 12 bases lying between them. CDR3: CASSYSGVVRNTEAFF. CDR3 DNA sequence: TGTGCCAGCAGTTACTCAGGGGTTGTAAGGAACACTGAAGCTTTCTTT.

This clone has more than one count but fewer than ten. J is TRBJ2-3 and V is TRBV7-9; a weak D match, TRBD1 (5 bases). CDR1 and CDR2 from the germline V gene are SEHNR and FQNEAQ (reference sequence). V was cut by 2 bases and J by 0 bases, with 9 bases left in between. This CDR3 region has 15 residues. The CDR3 protein is CASSLRGISTDTQYF. CDR3 coding DNA: TGTGCCAGCAGCTTAAGGGGTATTAGCACAGATACGCAGTATTTT.

This clone was seen a handful of times. V usage is TRBV19 and J usage is TRBJ2-1; 11 bases align to TRBD2. Trimming cost V 5 bases and J 3 bases; bases outside gene matches: 3. The CDR3 sequence is 15 residues long. The germline V gene encodes CDR1 LNHDA and CDR2 SQIVND (reference sequence). The CDR3 DNA reads TGTGCCAGTAGTCCGGGGACTAGCGGCTACAATGAGCAGTTCTTC. Its protein is CASSPGTSGYNEQFF. The full variable domain, rest sourced from reference TRBV19 and TRBJ2-1, is DGGITQSPKYLFRKEGQNVTLSCEQNLNHDAMYWYRQDPGQGLRLIYYSQIVNDFQKGDIAEGYSVSREKKESFPLTVTSAQKNPTAFYLCASSPGTSGYNEQFFGPGTRLTVL.

The chain recombines TRBV28 with TRBJ2-2; a weak D match, TRBD1 (5 bases). Germline V gene data show CDR1 as MDHEN and CDR2 as SYDVKM. V lost 3 bases to trimming and J lost 6 bases, with 8 bases between them. The CDR3 covers 13 residues. CDR3: CASSFSGPGELFF. The CDR3 region has the DNA TGTGCCAGCAGTTTCTCAGGGCCCGGGGAGCTGTTTTTT.